The 31 T cell receptor beta chains below come from one sample, sequenced in a study of T cell responses to AZD1222 COVID-19 vaccine. Assay: immunoSEQ multiplex PCR; the TCRdb copy retains only in-frame clones and omits some. The profile shows more than 85,000 clones, 88% of them singletons. The sample in question was peripheral blood, obtained on day 0 of AZD1222 vaccination. These receptor sequences come from an adult in good health.

The rearrangement links TRBV5-1 to TRBJ2-1; D may be TRBD2 (6 bases). Germline CDR1 is SGHRS and CDR2 is YFSETQ. Between the trimmed V and J ends, which lost 0 bases and 8 bases, there was a span of 27 bases. This CDR3 contains 19 residues. The CDR3 here is CASSLAPRRDSGSGDEQFF. As DNA, the CDR3 is TGCGCCAGCAGCTTGGCTCCGAGACGAGACTCGGGTTCGGGGGATGAGCAGTTCTTC.

The chain couples TRBV5-1 to TRBJ1-1; a possible D gene is TRBD1 (6 bases). The V gene's germline CDR1 is SGHRS and CDR2 YFSETQ. CDR3 length: 17 residues. With 0 bases removed from V and 3 bases from J, the gap between germline ends came to 18 bases. CDR3 nucleotides: TGCGCCAGCAGCTTGGTAGGGAGGGGGGCCCTAGACACTGAAGCTTTCTTT. This sequence encodes CASSLVGRGALDTEAFF.

This clone was counted a single time. The gene calls are TRBV29-1 and TRBJ2-2; 8 bases match TRBD1. The CDR3 runs 13 residues. Germline V gene lookup returns CDR1 SQVTM and CDR2 ANQGSEA. Germline trimming cut 4 bases from V and 5 bases from J; bases unmatched to any gene: 3. CDR3 bases: TGCAGCGTTGGACAGGGGAAGACCGGGGAGCTGTTTTTT. Its protein product is CSVGQGKTGELFF.

This chain links TRBV2 with TRBJ1-6, with 8 positions matching TRBD1. CDR1 and CDR2 from the germline V gene are SNHLY and FYNNEI. This CDR3 comprises 14 residues. J was trimmed by 9 bases and V by 8 bases; bases with no gene match: 9. CDR3 DNA: TGTGCCAGCGGCACAGGGGGTAACGGTTCACCCCTCCACTTT. This sequence encodes CASGTGGNGSPLHF.

V and J are TRBV2 and TRBJ1-1; maybe TRBD1 (5 bases). The V end lost 9 bases, the J end lost 5 bases, and 13 bases lay between the germline ends. Germline V gene sequence: CDR1 SNHLY, CDR2 FYNNEI. This CDR3 is built from 12 residues. CDR3 sequence reads: CASRGGMTEAFF. The CDR3 DNA follows: TGTGCCAGTCGGGGGGGTATGACTGAAGCTTTCTTT.

The chain links TRBV19 to TRBJ1-2; D gene ambiguous. CDR1 is LNHDA, CDR2 SQIVND, per germline (reference sequence). Trimming removed 6 bases from V and 8 bases from J, with 16 bases in between. This CDR3 is built from 13 residues. The DNA of the CDR3 is TGTGCCAGTAGCCGGCACGGTGGAGGCGGCTACACCTTC. This encodes CASSRHGGGGYTF.

The chain uses TRBV19 and TRBJ2-2; the D call may be TRBD1 or TRBD2 (5 bases each). Germline CDR1 reads LNHDA; CDR2 reads SQIVND (reference sequence). V lost 3 bases and J 2 bases, leaving 10 bases between the germline ends. The CDR3 spans 15 residues. The CDR3 region has the DNA TGTGCCAGTAGTATCACCGGGGCCAACACCGGGGAGCTGTTTTTT. It encodes CASSITGANTGELFF.

The chain uses TRBV29-1 and TRBJ1-2, with D uncertain. V was shortened by 2 bases and J by 4 bases, with 5 bases between the two germline ends. The CDR3 contains 11 residues. CDR1 and CDR2 (germline): SQVTM, ANQGSEA. The DNA for the CDR3 is TGCAGCGTTGAACGGGGCTATGGCTACACCTTC. It codes for CSVERGYGYTF.

This chain uses TRBV27 with TRBJ2-5, with 7 bases lining up with TRBD2. Germline lookup yields CDR1 MNHEY and CDR2 SMNVEV (reference sequence). V shed 3 bases and J 2 bases; nucleotides not matched to a gene: 9. The CDR3 covers 16 residues. The CDR3 DNA reads TGTGCCAGCAGTTTGAAAGCGGGATGGGAGCAAGAGACCCAGTACTTC. Translating it yields CASSLKAGWEQETQYF.

The V call is TRBV7-2, the J call TRBJ2-7; 7 bases align to TRBD2. Germline V lookup: CDR1 SGHTA, CDR2 FQGNSA. The length of the CDR3 is 15 residues. V gave up 1 base and J gave up 2 bases; unmatched junction bases: 5. This chain's CDR3 is CASSLGLAPTYEQYF. CDR3 sequence (DNA): TGTGCCAGCAGCTTAGGACTAGCCCCAACCTACGAGCAGTACTTC.

This chain links TRBV7-9 with TRBJ1-5; 8 bases map to TRBD1. Germline loops: CDR1 SEHNR, CDR2 FQNEAQ (reference sequence). The CDR3 has 14 amino acids. V lost 5 bases, J lost 4 bases, and 4 bases stayed unmatched. The CDR3 reads CASSATGVNQPQHF. The CDR3 DNA follows: TGTGCCAGCAGCGCGACAGGGGTTAATCAGCCCCAGCATTTT.

In its sample, this clone was seen once. The chain couples TRBV28 to TRBJ2-7, with D possibly being TRBD1 (6 bases). Germline V gene sequence: CDR1 MDHEN, CDR2 SYDVKM. The CDR3 has 15 amino acids. Trimming removed 7 bases at V and 1 base at J, with 17 bases between. The CDR3 coding sequence is TGTGCCAGCAACGCTCCCCGGGACAATTCCTACGAGCAGTACTTC. Its protein is CASNAPRDNSYEQYF.

V usage is TRBV5-1 and J usage is TRBJ2-5; D is possibly TRBD1 (5 bases). V was pared by 1 base and J by 5 bases, with 9 bases between. The CDR3 length is 13 residues. Germline loops: CDR1 SGHRS, CDR2 YFSETQ. As DNA, the CDR3 is TGCGCCAGCAGCTTGTCGCCAGGGGAGACCCAGTACTTC. It encodes CASSLSPGETQYF.

This clone was recorded only once. The J gene is TRBJ1-2, the V gene TRBV9; D unresolved. The CDR3 extends over 13 amino acids. Germline V gives CDR1 SGDLS, CDR2 YYNGEE. The V and J ends lost 4 bases and 6 bases respectively, with 13 bases between them. The CDR3 bases are TGTGCCAGCAGCCGCGGGCCCGGGCATGGCTACACCTTC. The encoded protein is CASSRGPGHGYTF.

The rearrangement joins TRBV4-1 to TRBJ1-1, with D unresolved. V was trimmed by 1 base and J by 1 base, leaving 19 bases between them. Germline CDR1 is MGHRA and CDR2 is YSYEKL. The CDR3 has 18 residues. The DNA of the CDR3 is TGCGCCAGCAGCCAAGGTACGGCCAGGAGGGTTAGGAACACTGAAGCTTTCTTT. Its protein product is CASSQGTARRVRNTEAFF.

The rearrangement joins TRBV27 to TRBJ1-4; D is perhaps TRBD1 (5 bases). The ends were cut back, 4 bases at V and 3 bases at J, with 12 bases in the middle. The CDR3 has 15 residues. Germline CDR1 is MNHEY and CDR2 is SMNVEV (reference sequence). CDR3 nucleotide sequence: TGTGCCAGCAGTTCGTCGCCAGGGTCTAATGAAAAACTGTTTTTT. Its protein is CASSSSPGSNEKLFF.

The V call is TRBV2, the J call TRBJ2-3; D ambiguous. Germline CDR1 SNHLY, CDR2 FYNNEI. The V end was cut by 2 bases, the J end by 0 bases, with 0 bases between. The CDR3 covers 12 residues. In DNA, the CDR3 is TGTGCCAGCAGTGAAAGCACAGATACGCAGTATTTT. This translates into CASSESTDTQYF. Full variable domain (outside the CDR3, taken from reference TRBV2 and TRBJ2-3): EPEVTQTPSHQVTQMGQEVILRCVPISNHLYFYWYRQILGQKVEFLVSFYNNEISEKSEIFDDQFSVERPDGSNFTLKIRSTKLEDSAMYFCASSESTDTQYFGPGTRLTVL.

The chain links TRBV19 to TRBJ2-1, with TRBD2 matching 14 bases. Germline trimming cut 6 bases from V and 9 bases from J; bases unmatched to any gene: 13. The CDR3 is 17 residues long. CDR1 is LNHDA, CDR2 SQIVND, per germline (reference sequence). CDR3 in amino acids: CASRPTLTSGRAGEQFF. CDR3 DNA: TGTGCCAGTAGGCCGACCTTGACTAGCGGGAGGGCGGGTGAGCAGTTCTTC. Full variable domain (outside the CDR3, taken from reference TRBV19 and TRBJ2-1): DGGITQSPKYLFRKEGQNVTLSCEQNLNHDAMYWYRQDPGQGLRLIYYSQIVNDFQKGDIAEGYSVSREKKESFPLTVTSAQKNPTAFYLCASRPTLTSGRAGEQFFGPGTRLTVL.

The CDR3 reads CASSLSGTVNTEAFF. The CDR3 DNA sequence: TGTGCCAGCAGCCTATCCGGGACGGTGAACACTGAAGCTTTCTTT. The chain links TRBV7-9 to TRBJ1-1; D perhaps matches TRBD1 (5 bases). Trimming left V 5 bases short and J 0 bases short, with 13 bases between. The CDR3 has 15 amino acids. Germline V gene lookup returns CDR1 SEHNR and CDR2 FQNEAQ (reference sequence).

This clone was observed a few times. The V and J genes are TRBV28 and TRBJ2-1; 7 bases fit TRBD1. This CDR3 contains 12 residues. Germline lookup yields CDR1 MDHEN and CDR2 SYDVKM. V shed 5 bases and J 8 bases; nucleotides not matched to a gene: 3. In nucleotides, the CDR3 is TGTGCCAGCAGTCCACAGGGGTATGAGCAGTTCTTC. As protein: CASSPQGYEQFF.

The chain links TRBV14 to TRBJ2-2; tentatively, D is TRBD1 (6 bases). This CDR3 is built from 15 residues. The V gene lost 1 base and the J gene lost 5 bases, with 11 bases spanning the gap. The V gene's germline CDR1 is SGHDN and CDR2 FVKESK. Here the CDR3 reads CASSQARGITGELFF. The CDR3 DNA follows: TGTGCCAGCAGCCAAGCTAGGGGGATTACCGGGGAGCTGTTTTTT.

The chain uses TRBV5-1 and TRBJ1-2, with D maybe TRBD1 (5 bases). The CDR3 consists of 15 residues. Germline assignment: CDR1 SGHRS and CDR2 YFSETQ. The V end lost 0 bases, the J end lost 3 bases, and 12 bases lay between the germline ends. CDR3: CASSLGPKGDYGYTF. CDR3 coding DNA: TGCGCCAGCAGCTTGGGGCCAAAAGGGGACTATGGCTACACCTTC.

The rearrangement links TRBV2 to TRBJ1-2, with 7 bases matching TRBD1. Trimming removed 6 bases from V and 7 bases from J; junction bases left unmatched: 5. The CDR3 has 12 residues. Germline assignment: CDR1 SNHLY and CDR2 FYNNEI. CDR3 loop: CASRVNRGGYTF. For the CDR3, the DNA is TGTGCCAGCAGGGTTAACAGGGGTGGCTACACCTTC.

This chain connects TRBV29-1 to TRBJ1-1; D is uncertain. Trimming stripped 3 bases from V and 0 bases from J, with 5 bases between. This CDR3 is 12 amino acids long. Germline-derived CDR1 and CDR2 are SQVTM and ANQGSEA. The DNA for the CDR3 is TGCAGCGTTGATACGCTGAACACTGAAGCTTTCTTT. It specifies CSVDTLNTEAFF.

The chain joins TRBV5-1 to TRBJ2-3; tentatively, D is TRBD1 or TRBD2 (5 bases each). The CDR3 length is 14 residues. Germline V lookup: CDR1 SGHRS, CDR2 YFSETQ. V was clipped by 0 bases and J by 6 bases, with 11 bases between them. CDR3: CASSLAQGVDTQYF. The CDR3 DNA sequence: TGCGCCAGCAGCTTGGCGCAGGGAGTGGATACGCAGTATTTT.

The chain recombines TRBV2 with TRBJ2-3; tentative D call: TRBD2 (5 bases). CDR1 and CDR2 from the germline V gene are SNHLY and FYNNEI. Deletions cut 6 bases from V and 5 bases from J, with 9 bases between. The CDR3 covers 12 residues. CDR3 coding DNA: TGTGCCAGCAGGCAAGCGGTAGATACGCAGTATTTT. It yields the protein CASRQAVDTQYF.

The J gene is TRBJ2-1, the V gene TRBV27; TRBD2 aligns across 7 bases. The CDR3 is 15 amino acids. After removal of 2 bases from V and 9 bases from J, the junction contained 10 bases not matched to a gene. The germline gives CDR1 MNHEY, CDR2 SMNVEV (reference sequence). In nucleotides, the CDR3 is TGTGCCAGCAGTTTACCCTCCGGCGGGAGAGGTGAGCAGTTCTTC. Its protein is CASSLPSGGRGEQFF.

V and J are TRBV5-1 and TRBJ1-2; D is unclear. V lost 3 bases and J lost 0, with 12 bases in between. Germline V gives CDR1 SGHRS, CDR2 YFSETQ. The length of the CDR3 is 15 residues. The CDR3 protein is CASSYNTGSNYGYTF. The CDR3 DNA is TGCGCCAGCAGCTATAACACCGGCTCTAACTATGGCTACACCTTC.

The chain links TRBV6-5 to TRBJ2-1; 7 bases match TRBD2. This CDR3 has 12 residues. V trimming: 6 bases; J trimming: 8 bases; junction bases outside the gene matches: 4. CDR1 and CDR2 (germline): MNHEY, SVGAGI. Written as DNA, the CDR3 is TGTGCCAGCAGGAAGACTAGCCATGAGCAGTTCTTC. As protein: CASRKTSHEQFF.

This chain joins TRBV11-2 and TRBJ1-3; the match to TRBD1 covers 7 bases. CDR1 and CDR2 from the germline V gene are SGHAT and FQNNGV. The V segment lost 5 bases and the J segment 3 bases; nucleotides outside the gene matches: 10. The CDR3 is made up of 16 amino acids. In DNA, the CDR3 is TGTGCCAGCAGCAAATGGACAGGAGGGGTTGGAAACACCATATATTTT. This codes for CASSKWTGGVGNTIYF.

The rearrangement uses TRBV4-2 and TRBJ2-1; 12 bases are shared with TRBD2. Germline lookup yields CDR1 LGHNA and CDR2 YNFKEQ. CDR3 length: 15 residues. V gave up 1 base and J gave up 9 bases; unmatched junction bases: 4. This chain's CDR3 is CASSQVTSGSGEQFF. The CDR3 region has the DNA TGTGCCAGCAGCCAAGTGACTAGCGGGAGCGGTGAGCAGTTCTTC.